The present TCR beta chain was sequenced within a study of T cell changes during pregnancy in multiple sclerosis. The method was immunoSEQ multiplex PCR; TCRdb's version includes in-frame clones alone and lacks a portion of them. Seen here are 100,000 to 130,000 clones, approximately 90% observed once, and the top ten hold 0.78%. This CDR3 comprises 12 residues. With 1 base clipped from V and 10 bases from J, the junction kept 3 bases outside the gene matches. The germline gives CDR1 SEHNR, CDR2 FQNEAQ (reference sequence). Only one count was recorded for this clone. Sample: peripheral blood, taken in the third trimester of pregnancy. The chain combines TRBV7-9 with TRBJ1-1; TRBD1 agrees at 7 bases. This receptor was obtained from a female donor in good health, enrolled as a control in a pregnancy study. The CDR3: CASSLEAGGAFF. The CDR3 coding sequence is TGTGCCAGCAGCTTAGAGGCAGGGGGAGCTTTCTTT.